This T cell receptor beta chain comes out of a study of blood T cell repertoires in COVID-19. On the study more broadly: The origin of the acute and convalescent COVID-19 samples was the United States, Italy and Spain. The cDNA or gDNA used as material had been derived from T cells, B-cell-depleted T cells, or PBMCs.

This clone was found a few times. The V gene's germline CDR1 is SGHDT and CDR2 YYEEEE. V lost 5 bases to trimming and J lost 5 bases; unmatched junction nucleotides: 6. There are 14 residues in the CDR3. Enrolled during active infection, Seattle patients were then followed longitudinally. Under the authors' procedure: The assay estimated nucleated cells by amplifying reference gene primers. The repertoire was sequenced with immunoSEQ multiplex PCR; TCRdb's copy has only in-frame clones and lacks some. V and J calls and clone size follow that table, whereas D and trimming were derived from the DNA. The sample yields 55,000 to 75,000 clones, about four fifths seen once.

The sequence came from a man aged 60 to 69 with COVID-19, enrolled during active disease. The sequencing sample was made of peripheral blood. This chain uses TRBV5-6 with TRBJ2-2; 7 nucleotides line up with TRBD1. The CDR3 DNA follows: TGTGCCAGCAGAGTTAGGACAGGTACCGGGGAGCTGTTTTTT. Its translation: CASRVRTGTGELFF.